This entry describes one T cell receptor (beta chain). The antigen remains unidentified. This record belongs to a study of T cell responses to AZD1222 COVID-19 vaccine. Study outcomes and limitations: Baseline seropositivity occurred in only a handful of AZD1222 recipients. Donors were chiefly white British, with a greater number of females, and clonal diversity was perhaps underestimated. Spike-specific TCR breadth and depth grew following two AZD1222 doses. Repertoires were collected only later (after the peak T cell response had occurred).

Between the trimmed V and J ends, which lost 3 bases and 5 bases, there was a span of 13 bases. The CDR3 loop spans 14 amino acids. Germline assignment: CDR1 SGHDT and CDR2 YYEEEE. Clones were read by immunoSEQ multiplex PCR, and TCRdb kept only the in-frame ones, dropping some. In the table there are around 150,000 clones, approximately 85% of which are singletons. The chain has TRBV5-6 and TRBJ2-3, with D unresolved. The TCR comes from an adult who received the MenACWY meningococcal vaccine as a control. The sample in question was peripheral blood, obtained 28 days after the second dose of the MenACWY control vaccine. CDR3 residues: CASSSDLRLDTQYF. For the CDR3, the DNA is TGTGCCAGCAGCTCGGACCTCCGTTTAGATACGCAGTATTTT.